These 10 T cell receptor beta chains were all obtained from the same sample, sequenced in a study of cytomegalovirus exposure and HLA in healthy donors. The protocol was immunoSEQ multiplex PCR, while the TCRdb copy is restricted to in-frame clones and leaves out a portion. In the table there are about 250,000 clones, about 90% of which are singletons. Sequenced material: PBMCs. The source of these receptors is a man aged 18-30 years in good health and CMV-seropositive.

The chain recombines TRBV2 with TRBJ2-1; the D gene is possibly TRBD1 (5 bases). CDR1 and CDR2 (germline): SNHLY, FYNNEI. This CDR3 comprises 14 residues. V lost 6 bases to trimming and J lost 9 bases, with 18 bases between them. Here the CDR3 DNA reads TGTGCCAGCAGCCCGGACAATGGACAAGGTGAGCAGTTCTTC. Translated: CASSPDNGQGEQFF.

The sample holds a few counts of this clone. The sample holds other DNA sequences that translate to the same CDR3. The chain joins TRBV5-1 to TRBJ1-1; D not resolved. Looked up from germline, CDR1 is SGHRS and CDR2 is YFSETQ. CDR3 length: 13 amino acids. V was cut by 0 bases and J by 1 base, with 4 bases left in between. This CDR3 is CASSLASNTEAFF. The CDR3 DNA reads TGCGCCAGCAGCTTGGCGTCGAACACTGAAGCTTTCTTT.

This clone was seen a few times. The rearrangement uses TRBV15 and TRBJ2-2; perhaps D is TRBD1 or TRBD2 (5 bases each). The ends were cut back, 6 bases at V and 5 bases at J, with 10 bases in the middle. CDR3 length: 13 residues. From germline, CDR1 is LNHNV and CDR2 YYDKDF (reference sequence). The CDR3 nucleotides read TGTGCCACCAGTAGGTGGGGGACCGGGGAGCTGTTTTTT. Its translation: CATSRWGTGELFF. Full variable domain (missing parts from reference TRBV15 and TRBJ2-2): DAMVIQNPRYQVTQFGKPVTLSCSQTLNHNVMYWYQQKSSQAPKLLFHYYDKDFNNEADTPDNFQSRRPNTSFCFLDIRSPGLGDTAMYLCATSRWGTGELFFGEGSRLTVL.

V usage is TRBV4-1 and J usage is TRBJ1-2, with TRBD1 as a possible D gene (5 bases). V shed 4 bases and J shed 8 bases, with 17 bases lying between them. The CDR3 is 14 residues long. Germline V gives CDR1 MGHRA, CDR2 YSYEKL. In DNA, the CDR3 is TGCGCCAGCAGCCGCAGCGAGGGGAATGAAGGCTACACCTTC. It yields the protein CASSRSEGNEGYTF.

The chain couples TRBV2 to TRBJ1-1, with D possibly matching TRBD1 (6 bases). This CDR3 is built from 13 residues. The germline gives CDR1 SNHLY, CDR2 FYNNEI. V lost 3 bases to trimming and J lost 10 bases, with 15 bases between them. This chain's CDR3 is CASSDRGRAVAFF. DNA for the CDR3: TGTGCCAGCAGTGACAGGGGAAGAGCGGTAGCTTTCTTT. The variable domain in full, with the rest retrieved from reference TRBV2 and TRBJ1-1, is EPEVTQTPSHQVTQMGQEVILRCVPISNHLYFYWYRQILGQKVEFLVSFYNNEISEKSEIFDDQFSVERPDGSNFTLKIRSTKLEDSAMYFCASSDRGRAVAFFGQGTRLTVV.

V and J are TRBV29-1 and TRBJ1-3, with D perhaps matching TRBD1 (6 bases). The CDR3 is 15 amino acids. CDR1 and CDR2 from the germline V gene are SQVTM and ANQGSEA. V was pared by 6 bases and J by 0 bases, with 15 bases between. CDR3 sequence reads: CSVSGTLNSGNTIYF. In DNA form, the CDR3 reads TGCAGCGTCTCCGGGACATTGAACTCTGGAAACACCATATATTTT.

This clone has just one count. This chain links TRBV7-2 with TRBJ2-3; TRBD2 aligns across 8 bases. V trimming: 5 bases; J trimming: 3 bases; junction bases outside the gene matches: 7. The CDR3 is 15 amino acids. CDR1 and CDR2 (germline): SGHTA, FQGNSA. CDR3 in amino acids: CASSTWTSSTDTQYF. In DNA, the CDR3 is TGTGCCAGCAGCACTTGGACTAGCAGTACAGATACGCAGTATTTT.

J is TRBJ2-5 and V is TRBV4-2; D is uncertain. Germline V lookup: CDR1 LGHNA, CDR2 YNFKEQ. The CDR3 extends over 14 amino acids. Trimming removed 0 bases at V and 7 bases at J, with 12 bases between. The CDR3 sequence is CASSQDATLGTQYF. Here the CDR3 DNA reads TGTGCCAGCAGCCAAGACGCGACCCTGGGGACCCAGTACTTC.

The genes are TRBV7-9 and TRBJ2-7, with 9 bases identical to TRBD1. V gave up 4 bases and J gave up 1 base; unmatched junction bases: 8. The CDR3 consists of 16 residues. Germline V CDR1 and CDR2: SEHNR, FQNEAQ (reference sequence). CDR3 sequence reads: CASSSPGQGLSYEQYF. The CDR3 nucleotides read TGTGCCAGCAGCTCGCCGGGACAGGGTTTATCCTACGAGCAGTACTTC.

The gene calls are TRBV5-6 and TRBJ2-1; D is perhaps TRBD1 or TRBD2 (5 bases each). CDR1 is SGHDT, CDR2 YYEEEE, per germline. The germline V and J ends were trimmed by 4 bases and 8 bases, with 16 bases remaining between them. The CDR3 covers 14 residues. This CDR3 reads CASSPGALAHEQFF. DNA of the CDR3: TGTGCCAGCAGCCCCGGGGCCCTTGCCCATGAGCAGTTCTTC. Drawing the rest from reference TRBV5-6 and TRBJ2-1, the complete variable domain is DAGVTQSPTHLIKTRGQQVTLRCSPKSGHDTVSWYQQALGQGPQFIFQYYEEEERQRGNFPDRFSGHQFPNYSSELNVNALLLGDSALYLCASSPGALAHEQFFGPGTRLTVL.